Presented here are 15 T cell receptor beta chains from one specimen sequenced in a study of shared clonotypes between healthy human individuals. Clones were sequenced by immunoSEQ multiplex PCR, and TCRdb holds only the in-frame ones, with some missing. Among over a million clones listed, about 98.5% were seen once. The sample comprised naive CD4+ T cells sorted from blood. Subset described: CD45RA+ positively selected. Receptors originate from a man aged 25 to 40 in good health.

The genes are TRBV29-1 and TRBJ1-1; 7 nucleotides match TRBD1. V lost 4 bases and J lost 1; bases outside the gene matches: 12. Germline V CDR1 and CDR2: SQVTM, ANQGSEA. The CDR3 has 16 residues. CDR3 region: CSVGGRDSLWNTEAFF. The CDR3 DNA reads TGCAGCGTTGGCGGCCGGGACAGTCTGTGGAACACTGAAGCTTTCTTT.

CDR3 protein: CASSPRASGTDTQYF. Here the CDR3 DNA reads TGTGCCAGCTCACCGCGGGCTAGTGGCACAGATACGCAGTATTTT. This rearrangement joins TRBV18 to TRBJ2-3; the D gene is possibly TRBD2 (5 bases). CDR1 and CDR2 (germline): KGHSH, LQKENI. The CDR3 contains 15 residues. V gave up 3 bases and J gave up 1 base, with 11 bases separating them.

This clone occurred a few times. This rearrangement joins TRBV18 to TRBJ2-7; D is tentatively TRBD1 or TRBD2 (5 bases each). The CDR3 has 12 amino acids. V lost 4 bases to trimming and J lost 3 bases, with 7 bases between them. Looked up from germline, CDR1 is KGHSH and CDR2 is LQKENI. As DNA, the CDR3 is TGTGCCAGCTCACATGGGGGCTACGAGCAGTACTTC. It encodes CASSHGGYEQYF.

This chain uses TRBV18 with TRBJ2-5; 13 bases are shared with TRBD2. Unmatched junction bases numbered 14, after V lost 3 bases and J lost 13 bases. The V gene's germline CDR1 is KGHSH and CDR2 LQKENI. This CDR3 is built from 16 residues. As DNA, the CDR3 is TGTGCCAGCTCACCCTCGTCAGGGACTAGCGGGGATAAAGCGTACTTC. This sequence encodes CASSPSSGTSGDKAYF.

The chain combines TRBV2 with TRBJ1-3; D uncertain. The V gene lost 5 bases and the J gene lost 0 bases, with 17 bases spanning the gap. This CDR3 spans 17 amino acids. Germline CDR1 is SNHLY and CDR2 is FYNNEI. The CDR3 bases are TGTGCCAGCAGTCCGCAAGGGCGGATGAGCTCTGGAAACACCATATATTTT. It yields the protein CASSPQGRMSSGNTIYF.

The chain joins TRBV19 to TRBJ2-7, with D perhaps TRBD1 (5 bases). The V gene lost 5 bases and the J gene lost 4 bases, with 12 bases spanning the gap. CDR1 LNHDA and CDR2 SQIVND come from the germline V gene (reference sequence). The CDR3 is 13 amino acids. CDR3 bases: TGTGCCAGTAGTCTCCGGACAACTTACGAGCAGTACTTC. Amino acids: CASSLRTTYEQYF.

This chain uses TRBV5-1 with TRBJ2-2; possibly TRBD2 for D (6 bases). The CDR3 spans 14 residues. Per germline, CDR1 SGHRS and CDR2 YFSETQ. Trimming cost V 5 bases and J 5 bases, with 13 bases left between them. The CDR3 loop is CASSSGLVTGELFF. The CDR3 nucleotides are TGCGCCAGCAGTTCGGGACTGGTAACCGGGGAGCTGTTTTTT.

The CDR3 DNA follows: TGTGCCAGCAGCTTGGAAAGGAGAGATAACAATGAGCAGTTCTTC. Residues: CASSLERRDNNEQFF. The V gene is TRBV5-4, the J gene TRBJ2-1; no clear D gene. CDR3 length: 15 residues. The V gene lost 0 bases and the J gene lost 5 bases, with 12 bases spanning the gap. Germline V CDR1 and CDR2: SGHNT, YYREEE (reference sequence).

The CDR3 sequence is CATSRERPGSYNEQFF. The CDR3 DNA reads TGTGCCACCAGCAGAGAGCGGCCAGGCTCCTACAATGAGCAGTTCTTC. The chain links TRBV15 to TRBJ2-1; no clear D. The V and J ends lost 0 bases and 0 bases respectively, with 9 bases between them. Germline CDR1 and CDR2: LNHNV and YYDKDF (reference sequence). CDR3 length: 16 amino acids.

The chain is built from TRBV19 and TRBJ2-4; 7 nucleotides line up with TRBD1. Germline-derived CDR1 and CDR2 are LNHDA and SQIVND (reference sequence). This CDR3 spans 17 amino acids. V lost 3 bases and J lost 2; bases outside the gene matches: 10. CDR3 sequence reads: CASSIRLTGTSKNIQYF. The CDR3, as DNA: TGTGCCAGTAGTATTCGGTTGACAGGGACGTCCAAAAACATTCAGTACTTC.

A remark on this clone: Distinct nucleotide sequences in the sample also encode this CDR3. The chain links TRBV28 to TRBJ1-2; D is possibly TRBD1 (6 bases). Germline-derived CDR1 and CDR2 are MDHEN and SYDVKM. V was trimmed by 6 bases and J by 5 bases, leaving 10 bases between them. This CDR3 has 12 residues. CDR3 nucleotides: TGTGCCAGCAGGCCAGGGGTTTATGGCTACACCTTC. This translates into CASRPGVYGYTF.

The chain uses TRBV7-3 and TRBJ2-1; 8 nucleotides align to TRBD2. With 2 bases clipped from V and 14 bases from J, the junction kept 8 bases outside the gene matches. CDR1 and CDR2 from the germline V gene are SGHTA and FQGTGA. This CDR3 is built from 13 residues. The CDR3 spells CASSLGAGTSKFF. The DNA of the CDR3 is TGTGCCAGCAGCTTAGGGGCAGGGACTAGTAAGTTCTTC.

This sequence joins TRBV5-1 and TRBJ2-1; D might be TRBD1 (5 bases). Trimming stripped 4 bases from V and 12 bases from J, with 17 bases between. The CDR3 consists of 13 residues. Germline values: CDR1 SGHRS, CDR2 YFSETQ. CDR3 nucleotides: TGCGCCAGCAGCACGCCCGACAGCTTCTGGCAGTTCTTC. This gives the protein CASSTPDSFWQFF.

This chain joins TRBV7-8 and TRBJ1-1; D might be TRBD1 (5 bases). Trimming removed 0 bases from V and 0 bases from J, with 8 bases in between. The length of the CDR3 is 15 residues. The germline CDR1 and CDR2 sequences are SGHVS and FQNEAQ. The CDR3 DNA reads TGTGCCAGCAGCTTAGCGGGGCCAATGAACACTGAAGCTTTCTTT. Translation gives CASSLAGPMNTEAFF.

This rearrangement joins TRBV5-1 to TRBJ1-1, with a weak D call TRBD1 (6 bases). There are 15 residues in the CDR3. Trimming cost V 0 bases and J 1 base, with 10 bases left between them. The V gene's germline CDR1 is SGHRS and CDR2 YFSETQ. Here the CDR3 reads CASSLGTGQNTEAFF. The CDR3 bases are TGCGCCAGCAGCTTGGGGACGGGACAGAACACTGAAGCTTTCTTT.